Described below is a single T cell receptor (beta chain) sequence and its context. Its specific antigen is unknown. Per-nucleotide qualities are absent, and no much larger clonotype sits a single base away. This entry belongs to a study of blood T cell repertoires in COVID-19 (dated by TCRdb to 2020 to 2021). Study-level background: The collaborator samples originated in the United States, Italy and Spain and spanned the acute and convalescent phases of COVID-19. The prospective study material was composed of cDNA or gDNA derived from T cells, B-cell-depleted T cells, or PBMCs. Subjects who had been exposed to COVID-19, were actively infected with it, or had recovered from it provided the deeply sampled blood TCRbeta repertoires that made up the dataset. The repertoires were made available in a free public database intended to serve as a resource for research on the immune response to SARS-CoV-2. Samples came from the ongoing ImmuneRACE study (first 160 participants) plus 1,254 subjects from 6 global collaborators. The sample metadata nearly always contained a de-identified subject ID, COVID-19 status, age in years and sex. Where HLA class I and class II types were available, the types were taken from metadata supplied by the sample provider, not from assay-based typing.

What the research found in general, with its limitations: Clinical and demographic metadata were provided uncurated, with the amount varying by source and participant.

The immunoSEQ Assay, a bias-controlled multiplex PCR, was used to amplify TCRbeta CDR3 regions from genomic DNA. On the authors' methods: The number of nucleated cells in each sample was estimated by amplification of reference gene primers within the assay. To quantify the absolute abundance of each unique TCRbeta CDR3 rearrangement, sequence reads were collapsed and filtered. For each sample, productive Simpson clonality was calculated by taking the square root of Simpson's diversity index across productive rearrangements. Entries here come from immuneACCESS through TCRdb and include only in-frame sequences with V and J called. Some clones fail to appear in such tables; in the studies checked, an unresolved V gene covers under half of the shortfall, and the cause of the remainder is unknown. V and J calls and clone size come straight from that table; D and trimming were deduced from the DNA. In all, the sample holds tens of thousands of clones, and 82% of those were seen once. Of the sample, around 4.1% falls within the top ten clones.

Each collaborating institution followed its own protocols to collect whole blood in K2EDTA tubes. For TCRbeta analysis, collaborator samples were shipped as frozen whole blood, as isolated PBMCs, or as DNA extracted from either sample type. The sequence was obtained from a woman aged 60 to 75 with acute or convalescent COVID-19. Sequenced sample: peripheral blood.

The sequence in DNA is TGTGCCTGGAGTCGGGGAATGAACACTGAAGCTTTCTTT. It translates to CAWSRGMNTEAFF. The chain uses TRBV30 and TRBJ1-1; the D gene cannot be named for sure. The CDR3 runs 13 amino acids, cysteine and phenylalanine included. This entry keeps only the CDR3 DNA: 39 bases, framed from base 1. For CDR1 and CDR2, the germline V gene (reference sequence) lists GTSNPN and SVGIG. V was cut back by 2 bases and J by 0 bases, leaving a gap of 7 bases between them.